A selection of T cell receptor beta chains follows, all from one sample in a study of immune heterogeneity within non-small cell lung tumors. TCRdb re-called the multiplex PCR reads through MiXCR, storing one row per CDR3 protein. The profile shows roughly 4,500 distinct CDR3 sequences, less than 30% of them singletons. The sample consisted of lung tumor tissue. The source of these receptors is a man aged 55 to 70 with non-small cell lung cancer. Each CDR3 is given without its conserved first and last residue.

v_gene	j_gene	CDR3aa
TRBV28	TRBJ2-2	ASSRQHTGELF
TRBV2	TRBJ1-1	ASTEPGQASTEAF
TRBV28	TRBJ1-3	ASSLQGSTGNTIY
TRBV19	TRBJ2-4	ASSMGTGSKNIQY
TRBV19	TRBJ2-5	ATSDTRVETQY
TRBV11-2	TRBJ2-3	ASSPFAWTSGRGDTQY
TRBV19	TRBJ1-5	ASSPWAGNQPQH
TRBV24-1	TRBJ1-2	AVWDRDIYGYT
TRBV7-3	TRBJ2-1	ASSLRERGEQF
TRBV9	TRBJ2-7	ASSPEPGAPYEQY
TRBV15	TRBJ2-2	ATSKGTGGKSGELF
TRBV12-3/TRBV12-4	TRBJ2-5	ASSPRETQY
TRBV5-1	TRBJ2-3	ASSRFDREDTQY
TRBV15	TRBJ1-1	ATSSTRDTEAF
TRBV29-1	TRBJ2-3	SASIPTGTDTQY
TRBV7-2	TRBJ2-7	ASSLMAGGTYEQY
TRBV20-1	TRBJ2-3	SAHVLAGEFDTQY
TRBV6-2/TRBV6-3	TRBJ1-5	ASSRGTGGAGNQPQH
TRBV28	TRBJ2-7	ASSRSGTRSYDQY
TRBV19	TRBJ2-1	ASSIEGGSSYNEQF
TRBV28	TRBJ2-7	ASSFIGEGAYEQY
TRBV4-1	TRBJ2-1	ASSQNLLAGGLKEF
TRBV28	TRBJ1-5	ASSYTGGVQPQH
TRBV5-1	TRBJ2-5	ASREGDQETQY
TRBV18	TRBJ2-1	ASSRTSGSGDNEQF
TRBV28	TRBJ1-5	ASSLRQTSNQPQH
TRBV6-2/TRBV6-3	TRBJ1-1	ASTYSRGNTEAF
TRBV3-1	TRBJ1-3	ASSQTGYSGNTIY
TRBV6-1	TRBJ2-7	ASSDTLDSYEQY
TRBV2	TRBJ2-1	ASIGLAATEQF
TRBV30	TRBJ1-6	AWSAQQDSPLH
TRBV5-1	TRBJ1-1	ASSIRTGGSTEAF
TRBV12-3/TRBV12-4	TRBJ2-3	ASTLMDTQY
TRBV19	TRBJ2-3	ASSIDTWGDGTDTQY
TRBV13	TRBJ2-4	ASSPWGGNIQY
TRBV20-1	TRBJ1-2	SAGHLSGYGYT
TRBV20-1	TRBJ2-5	SARDSRDPQETQY
TRBV20-1	TRBJ2-7	RASKQGIYEQY
TRBV11-1	TRBJ2-7	ASSLAQGAREQY
TRBV6-1	TRBJ2-1	ASSFGRESLGNEQF
TRBV6-2/TRBV6-3	TRBJ2-2	ASSYWGTDYGELF
TRBV19	TRBJ2-1	ASSGIAGEYNEQF
TRBV5-4	TRBJ1-2	ASSRPTYGYT
TRBV4-3	TRBJ2-1	ASSQDPPARVSNEQF
TRBV5-1	TRBJ2-2	ASSRGASGTNTGELF
TRBV20-1	TRBJ2-2	SARDRGNTGELF
TRBV28	TRBJ1-5	ASSLDRGGHQPQH
TRBV2	TRBJ2-7	ASSPYDEQY
TRBV6-2/TRBV6-3	TRBJ2-7	ASSLFTGGPYEQY
TRBV5-1	TRBJ2-3	ASSLALAVTDTQY
TRBV15	TRBJ2-2	ATSLLGQNTGELF
TRBV3-1	TRBJ2-1	ASSRNSGRGYNEQF
TRBV28	TRBJ2-5	ASSLYKETQY